This TCR beta chain was sequenced during a study of T cells in Graves' hyperthyroidism and ophthalmopathy. This clonotype was counted many times. Its antigen is not identified. No progression to ophthalmopathy during 18 months of follow-up defined stable disease. Diagnoses were established using clinical symptoms, serum thyroxine and TRAb, thyroid ultrasound and orbital computed tomography. Whole-study results and caveats: Most expanded thyroid clonotypes above 0.001 recurred in blood.

RNA transcripts provided the source from which TCR beta CDR3 regions were amplified. A first-round RT-PCR of the TCR CDR3 used the HTBI primer set. TCRdb called the multiplex PCR reads again in MiXCR, with one record for every CDR3 protein. The data contain approximately 640,000 distinct CDR3 sequences, around 15% of them singletons. The germline CDR1 and CDR2 sequences are SGHRS and YFSETQ. The trim removed 4 bases at V and 1 base at J, leaving 10 bases unmatched. The CDR3 totals 16 residues. V is TRBV5-1 and J is TRBJ2-7, with 8 bases aligning to TRBD1. What was sequenced was blood. The TCR was taken from a young woman with Graves' hyperthyroidism. This CDR3 reads CASSIGQGYGSYEQYF. The DNA of the CDR3 is TGCGCCAGCAGCATAGGACAGGGTTATGGATCCTACGAGCAGTACTTC.